This note documents a single T cell receptor (beta chain) sequence. Antigen unknown. These data belong to a study of T cell repertoires in cytomegalovirus infection. In TCRdb, the reads were re-called with MiXCR into one record per CDR3 protein. Of about 920,000 distinct CDR3 sequences in the sample, 30% to 40% were seen once. Study outcomes and limitations: Cumulative frequency of public TCR beta families picked out carriers of CMV plus the relevant HLA.

This CDR3 contains 14 residues. V lost 6 bases and J lost 6, with 15 bases in between. Germline CDR1 MNHEY, CDR2 SVGEGT. The chain is built from TRBV6-2 or TRBV6-3 and TRBJ1-5, with D possibly matching TRBD1 (6 bases). The origin of this receptor is a human donor in good health (CMV status not recorded). Some clones in this sample may be carry-over from other donors' samples. The sequencing used cultured CD8+ T cells from PBMCs, collected from culture after CMV antigen stimulation. DNA for the CDR3: TGTGCCAGCAGCCAAGGGGGGTTGGTTCAGCCCCAGCATTTT. This gives the protein CASSQGGLVQPQHF.